The sequence of this T cell receptor (beta chain) was determined in a study of blood T cell repertoires in COVID-19. Study overall: Sites in the United States, Italy and Spain provided acute and convalescent COVID-19 samples. PBMCs, B-cell-depleted T cells, or T cells were the source of the cDNA or gDNA that made up the material.

With 4 bases removed from V and 3 bases from J, the gap between germline ends came to 12 bases. Germline lookup yields CDR1 MDHEN and CDR2 SYDVKM. CDR3 size: 15 residues. In the study's own analysis: Using reference gene primer amplification, nucleated cell counts were estimated. Generated by immunoSEQ multiplex PCR, the TCRdb table keeps only in-frame clones and is missing some. V and J calls plus clone size are reproduced from that table; the DNA served to infer D and trimming. Of about 140,000 clones listed, 75% to 90% were seen once; the top ten hold 4.8%. Sequencing was carried out using peripheral blood. V and J are TRBV28 and TRBJ1-4, with unresolved D. The receptor's source is a human donor in a cohort sampled during active COVID-19. The CDR3 sequence: CASSSPGRPNEKLFF. CDR3 DNA: TGTGCCAGCAGTTCCCCCGGGAGACCTAATGAAAAACTGTTTTTT.